The next 15 T cell receptor beta chains were all read from a single sample in a study of T cell repertoires in cytomegalovirus infection. TCRdb redid the calling of the reads with MiXCR, one entry per CDR3 protein. The data contain approximately 100,000 distinct CDR3 sequences, 35% to 50% of them singletons. These receptors' targets are unknown. The sequences come from CD8+ T cells from cultured PBMCs, collected from culture after CMV antigen stimulation. These TCRs come from a human donor in good health (CMV status not recorded). Some clones in this sample may be carry-over from other donors' samples.

The chain has TRBV27 and TRBJ2-5; 7 bases agree with TRBD2. The CDR3 runs 16 residues. The ends lost 5 bases at V and 2 bases at J; junction bases unmatched: 11. The germline gives CDR1 MNHEY, CDR2 SMNVEV (reference sequence). DNA of the CDR3: TGTGCCAGCAGTCTAAGAGAAGGGAGGGGTCAAGAGACCCAGTACTTC. Translated: CASSLREGRGQETQYF.

The chain uses TRBV28 and TRBJ1-1; tentatively, D is TRBD1 (6 bases). Per the germline V gene, CDR1 is MDHEN and CDR2 is SYDVKM. Trimming removed 3 bases at V and 4 bases at J, with 15 bases between. This CDR3 has 15 residues. The chain's CDR3 is CASSFTWGLGTEAFF. CDR3 coding DNA: TGTGCCAGCAGTTTCACTTGGGGGCTAGGCACTGAAGCTTTCTTT. Filled out from reference TRBV28 and TRBJ1-1, the complete variable domain reads DVKVTQSSRYLVKRTGEKVFLECVQDMDHENMFWYRQDPGLGLRLIYFSYDVKMKEKGDIPEGYSVSREKKERFSLILESASTNQTSMYLCASSFTWGLGTEAFFGQGTRLTVV.

J is TRBJ2-5 and V is TRBV7-3, with 10 bases identical to TRBD2. Germline-derived CDR1 and CDR2 are SGHTA and FQGTGA. The CDR3 consists of 16 residues. The trim removed 5 bases at V and 1 base at J, leaving 7 bases unmatched. CDR3 sequence reads: CASSLGTSAPQETQYF. DNA of the CDR3: TGTGCCAGCAGCCTCGGGACTAGCGCTCCCCAAGAGACCCAGTACTTC.

J is TRBJ2-2 and V is TRBV12-3 or TRBV12-4; D gene ambiguous. The CDR3 is 15 residues long. Trimming shortened V by 5 bases and J by 8 bases, and 18 bases separated the two germline ends. CDR3 coding DNA: TGTGCCAGCAGTGCTCGGACGGCCTCGATAGGGGAGCTGTTTTTT. It yields the protein CASSARTASIGELFF.

This clonotype was counted at least ten times. The chain links TRBV28 to TRBJ2-1; 9 positions match TRBD1. The CDR3 is 16 residues long. V was clipped by 7 bases and J by 0 bases; unmatched bases: 7. Germline V gene lookup returns CDR1 MDHEN and CDR2 SYDVKM. CDR3 DNA: TGTGCCAGCACAGGGACAGGGTTGAGCTCCTACAATGAGCAGTTCTTC. This sequence encodes CASTGTGLSSYNEQFF.

This clonotype has just a few counts. This sequence joins TRBV7-8 and TRBJ2-7; possibly TRBD1 for D (5 bases). Germline loops: CDR1 SGHVS, CDR2 FQNEAQ. Trimming stripped 5 bases from V and 3 bases from J, with 11 bases between. This CDR3 spans 13 amino acids. The chain's CDR3 is CASSSDSIYEQYF. CDR3 bases: TGTGCCAGCAGCAGCGACAGCATCTACGAGCAGTACTTC.

The chain joins TRBV28 to TRBJ2-1; D might be TRBD2 (5 bases). The CDR3 is made up of 14 amino acids. Per the germline V gene, CDR1 is MDHEN and CDR2 is SYDVKM. V was trimmed by 3 bases and J by 1 base, leaving 7 bases between them. CDR3 loop: CASSFPGSYNEQFF. The DNA of the CDR3 is TGTGCCAGCAGTTTCCCGGGGTCCTACAATGAGCAGTTCTTC.

The chain employs TRBV7-6 and TRBJ2-1; either TRBD1 or TRBD2 may supply D (5 bases each). This CDR3 comprises 16 residues. From germline, CDR1 is SGHVS and CDR2 FNYEAQ. V was shortened by 2 bases and J by 0 bases, with 11 bases between the two germline ends. CDR3 sequence: CASSLRGEGSYNEQFF. The CDR3 coding sequence is TGTGCCAGCAGCTTAAGGGGAGAAGGCTCCTACAATGAGCAGTTCTTC.

The table lists this clonotype with a few counts. CDR3 loop: CASSGLAGINTDTQYF. For the CDR3, the DNA is TGTGCCAGCAGTGGACTAGCGGGCATAAACACAGATACGCAGTATTTT. The chain carries TRBV6-5 and TRBJ2-3, with 11 bases fitting TRBD2. Germline CDR1 is MNHEY and CDR2 is SVGAGI. CDR3 length: 16 amino acids. V lost 5 bases to trimming and J lost 2 bases; unmatched junction nucleotides: 6.

The CDR3 region is CASSLGSQGINSPLHF. The CDR3 DNA is TGTGCCAGCAGCTTGGGTTCCCAGGGAATTAATTCACCCCTCCACTTT. J is TRBJ1-6 and V is TRBV5-5; tentatively, D is TRBD1 (5 bases). Per the germline V gene, CDR1 is SGHKS and CDR2 is YYEKEE (reference sequence). The CDR3 is 16 residues long. V was pared by 0 bases and J by 6 bases, with 13 bases between.

The table lists this clonotype with a few counts. V is TRBV6-1 and J is TRBJ2-7; tentative D call: TRBD1 (6 bases). Germline assignment: CDR1 MNHNS and CDR2 SASEGT. The CDR3 loop spans 14 amino acids. Trimming took 5 bases from V and 1 from J, leaving 12 bases between them. CDR3 loop: CASSWQGPSYEQYF. The CDR3 nucleotides are TGTGCCAGCAGTTGGCAGGGGCCGTCCTACGAGCAGTACTTC.

There are a few counts of this clonotype. The chain carries TRBV5-1 and TRBJ2-7; D may be TRBD1 (6 bases). The CDR3 consists of 13 residues. The V and J ends lost 4 bases and 3 bases respectively, with 11 bases between them. CDR1 is SGHRS and CDR2 is YFSETQ in the germline V gene. CDR3 in amino acids: CASSLRTDYEQYF. The CDR3 nucleotides are TGCGCCAGCAGCCTCAGGACAGACTACGAGCAGTACTTC.

This chain uses TRBV29-1 with TRBJ2-7, with TRBD1 matching over 11 bases. CDR3 size: 13 residues. V shed 6 bases, J shed 4 bases, and the junction held 5 bases outside the gene matches. Germline assignment: CDR1 SQVTM and CDR2 ANQGSEA. The CDR3 sequence is CSVPGQGVYEQYF. CDR3 bases: TGCAGCGTCCCGGGACAGGGGGTTTACGAGCAGTACTTC.

This clonotype showed up just a few times. The CDR3, as DNA: TGTGCCAGCAGCCTGACAGTACTTTCTGGAAACACCATATATTTT. It codes for CASSLTVLSGNTIYF. This chain uses TRBV5-5 with TRBJ1-3; tentatively, D is TRBD1 (5 bases). This CDR3 spans 15 amino acids. CDR1 and CDR2 from the germline V gene are SGHKS and YYEKEE (reference sequence). Deletions cut 4 bases from V and 1 base from J, with 12 bases between.

This clonotype has only a few counts. CDR3 sequence: CASSFGTSYNEQFF. The CDR3 nucleotides are TGTGCCAGCAGTTTCGGGACTAGCTACAATGAGCAGTTCTTC. This chain joins TRBV12-3 or TRBV12-4 and TRBJ2-1; 8 positions agree with TRBD2. V lost 3 bases, J lost 3 bases, and 1 base stayed unmatched. This CDR3 is 14 amino acids long.